This T cell receptor beta chain was identified in a study of blood T cell repertoires in COVID-19. Study at large: The cDNA or gDNA used as material had been derived from T cells, B-cell-depleted T cells, or PBMCs.

With V trimmed by 3 bases and J by 0 bases, 3 bases remained unmatched. CDR1 and CDR2 from the germline V gene are KGHSH and LQKENI. CDR3 length equals 15 residues. Many counts were recorded for this clone. Per the study methods: Estimation of nucleated cell counts relied on the amplification of reference gene primers. Clones were read by immunoSEQ multiplex PCR, and TCRdb kept only the in-frame ones, dropping some. For V, J and clone size, that table is used; D and trimming come from the DNA. The table has about 180,000 clones, roughly 78% seen once. The sample consisted of peripheral blood. The source of this sequence is a woman aged 60-70 years with COVID-19, enrolled during active disease. This chain uses TRBV18 with TRBJ2-7; 9 nucleotides match TRBD1. DNA for the CDR3: TGTGCCAGCTCACCGGGGACAGGGCTCTCCTACGAGCAGTACGTC. It encodes CASSPGTGLSYEQYV.